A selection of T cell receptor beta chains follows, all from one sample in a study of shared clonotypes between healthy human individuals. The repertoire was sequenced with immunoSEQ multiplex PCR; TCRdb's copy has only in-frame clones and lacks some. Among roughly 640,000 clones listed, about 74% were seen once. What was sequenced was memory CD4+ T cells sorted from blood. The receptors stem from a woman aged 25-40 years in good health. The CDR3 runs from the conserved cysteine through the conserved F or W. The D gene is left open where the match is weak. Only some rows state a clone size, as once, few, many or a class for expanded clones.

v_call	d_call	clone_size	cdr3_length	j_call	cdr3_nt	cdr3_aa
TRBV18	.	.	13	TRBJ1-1	TGTGCCAGCTCACCGAAGGTATCCACTGAAGCTTTCTTT	CASSPKVSTEAFF
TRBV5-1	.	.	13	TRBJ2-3	TGCGCCAGCAGCCAGACAAGCACAGATACGCAGTATTTT	CASSQTSTDTQYF
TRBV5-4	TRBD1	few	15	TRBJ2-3	TGTGCCAGCAGCTACGGACAGGGGCGCACAGATACGCAGTATTTT	CASSYGQGRTDTQYF
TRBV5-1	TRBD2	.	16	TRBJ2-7	TGCGCCAGCAGCTTGGGATCGCGGGAGGGATTCTACGAGCAGTACTTC	CASSLGSREGFYEQYF
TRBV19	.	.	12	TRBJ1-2	TGTGCCAGTAGTATACCAGGGAGCGGCTACACCTTC	CASSIPGSGYTF
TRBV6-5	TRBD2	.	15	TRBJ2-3	TGTGCCAGCACCCCCGCGGGAGTGGTGACAGATACGCAGTATTTT	CASTPAGVVTDTQYF
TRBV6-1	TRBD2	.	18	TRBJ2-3	TGTGCCAGCAGTGAGAGGTGGGGGGCTAGCGGGGTCACAGATACGCAGTATTTT	CASSERWGASGVTDTQYF
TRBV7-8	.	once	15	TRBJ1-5	TGTGCCAGCAGCTTAAGCAGGGTTAAGAATCAGCCCCAGCATTTT	CASSLSRVKNQPQHF
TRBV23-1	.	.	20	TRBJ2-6	TGCGCCAGCAGTCGGGGCCCGGGCCGTATATTTAGCTCTGGGGCCAACGTCCTGACTTTC	CASSRGPGRIFSSGANVLTF
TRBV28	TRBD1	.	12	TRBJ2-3	TGTGCCAGCGGACAGGGACTCGATACGCAGTATTTT	CASGQGLDTQYF
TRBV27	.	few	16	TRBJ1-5	TGTGCCACCTCTCCGGGCCCCTCTTGGAGCAATCAGCCCCAGCATTTT	CATSPGPSWSNQPQHF
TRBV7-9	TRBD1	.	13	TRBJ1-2	TGTGCCAGCAGCTGGGGACAGGGATATGGCTACACCTTC	CASSWGQGYGYTF
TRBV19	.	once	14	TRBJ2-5	TGTGCCAGTAGTAATGGGGGAAGGCAAGAGACCCAGTACTTC	CASSNGGRQETQYF
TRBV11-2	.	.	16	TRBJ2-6	TGTGCCAGCAGGGGGTTAAGGGGACCTGGGGCCAACGTCCTGACTTTC	CASRGLRGPGANVLTF
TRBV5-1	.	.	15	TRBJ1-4	TGCGCCAGCAGCCCATTACAGGGCGGGAATGAAAAACTGTTTTTT	CASSPLQGGNEKLFF